Below are 16 T cell receptor beta chains sequenced from a single sample in a study of shared clonotypes between healthy human individuals. Here immunoSEQ multiplex PCR was the method, and the copy in TCRdb shows in-frame clones only, minus some. The repertoire has 2,500,000 or so clones, under 95% of them found once; the top ten carry about 0.34%. The sequencing sample was made of naive CD4+ T cells from PBMCs. Noted subset: CD45RA+ positively selected. The receptors were gathered from a man aged 18 to 30 in good health. Some clones in this sample may be carry-over from other donors' samples.

With regard to this clone: Other DNA sequences in the same sample also yield this CDR3. The chain combines TRBV18 with TRBJ2-1; a weak D match, TRBD2 (6 bases). The CDR3 is made up of 15 amino acids. CDR1 and CDR2 (germline): KGHSH, LQKENI. V was clipped by 3 bases and J by 1 base, with 10 bases between them. This chain's CDR3 is CASSPLSGSYNEQFF. The CDR3 DNA follows: TGTGCCAGCTCACCTCTTAGCGGTTCCTACAATGAGCAGTTCTTC.

Comment on this clone: Other DNA variants within this sample encode the same CDR3. The chain recombines TRBV7-2 with TRBJ2-4; D not resolved. V lost 2 bases to trimming and J lost 0 bases, with 5 bases between them. The germline gives CDR1 SGHTA, CDR2 FQGNSA. This CDR3 has 14 residues. The CDR3 loop reads CASSLILAKNIQYF. CDR3 DNA sequence: TGTGCCAGCAGCTTAATACTAGCCAAAAACATTCAGTACTTC.

The DNA for the CDR3 is TGTGCCAGCAGTTTAGCTACAGTCGGTGGGATCGGCTACACCTTC. Its protein product is CASSLATVGGIGYTF. This sequence joins TRBV28 and TRBJ1-2; no reliable D call. The CDR3 has 15 amino acids. Germline CDR1 reads MDHEN; CDR2 reads SYDVKM. Trimming pared 2 bases from V and 8 bases from J, leaving 18 bases between.

The V gene is TRBV11-1, the J gene TRBJ2-1; 11 bases map to TRBD2. The CDR3 extends over 15 amino acids. V gave up 3 bases and J gave up 3 bases; unmatched junction bases: 1. Germline CDR1 and CDR2: SGHAT and FQDESV (reference sequence). The CDR3 DNA follows: TGTGCCAGCAGCTTCGGGACTAGCGGCTACAATGAGCAGTTCTTC. It specifies CASSFGTSGYNEQFF.

This clone was detected once. The rearrangement joins TRBV9 to TRBJ2-3; TRBD1 aligns across 7 bases. Trimming took 3 bases from V and 6 from J; bases not matched to a gene: 7. The germline V gene has CDR1 SGDLS and CDR2 YYNGEE. The CDR3 length is 14 residues. The CDR3 nucleotides are TGTGCCAGCAGCGAAAGACAGGGCCTTGATACGCAGTATTTT. It is translated as CASSERQGLDTQYF.

This chain links TRBV5-4 with TRBJ2-3, with 9 bases aligning to TRBD2. V was clipped by 4 bases and J by 6 bases; unmatched bases: 9. Germline V gene data show CDR1 as SGHNT and CDR2 as YYREEE (reference sequence). The CDR3 has 15 residues. The CDR3, as DNA: TGTGCCAGCAGCGGGACCGGTAGCGGGAGTGATACGCAGTATTTT. Protein sequence: CASSGTGSGSDTQYF.

Comments on this clone: The same CDR3 arises from other DNA sequences in this sample as well. V and J are TRBV7-3 and TRBJ2-1; 8 nucleotides line up with TRBD2. Germline CDR1 SGHTA, CDR2 FQGTGA. CDR3 length: 15 residues. The junction had 2 bases not matched to a gene; V was cut back by 1 base and J by 3 bases. The CDR3, as DNA: TGTGCCAGCAGCTTAATGGCGGGAGGCTACAATGAGCAGTTCTTC. Its translation: CASSLMAGGYNEQFF.

The rearrangement joins TRBV10-3 to TRBJ2-7; 8 bases line up with TRBD2. Germline CDR1 and CDR2: ENHRY and SYGVKD. The ends lost 10 bases at V and 6 bases at J; junction bases unmatched: 8. This CDR3 contains 12 residues. CDR3 protein: CATREGGGEQYF. In DNA form, the CDR3 reads TGTGCCACTCGGGAGGGGGGAGGCGAGCAGTACTTC.

This clone was recorded a few times. The V and J genes are TRBV28 and TRBJ1-1; 10 nucleotides match TRBD1. In germline, CDR1 is MDHEN, CDR2 SYDVKM. The CDR3 runs 13 residues. Germline trimming cut 6 bases from V and 10 bases from J; bases unmatched to any gene: 8. CDR3 loop: CASREGTGDGAFF. The CDR3 region has the DNA TGTGCCAGCAGGGAAGGGACAGGGGATGGAGCTTTCTTT.

The genes are TRBV21-1 and TRBJ2-2; TRBD1, the D gene given by the table, was not confirmed from the DNA. TRBV21-1 is tagged as a pseudogene. CDR3 length: 16 amino acids. The CDR3 DNA sequence: TGTGCCAGCAGCAAATTACCAGGGGCGGATACCGGGGAGCTGTTTTTT. Its protein product is CASSKLPGADTGELFF.

The J gene is TRBJ2-5, the V gene TRBV6-5, with 8 positions matching TRBD1. Unmatched junction bases numbered 4, after V lost 5 bases and J lost 5 bases. The V gene's germline CDR1 is MNHEY and CDR2 SVGAGI. This CDR3 contains 13 residues. The CDR3, as DNA: TGTGCCAGCAGTAACAGGGGGACGGAGACCCAGTACTTC. This translates into CASSNRGTETQYF.

The chain uses TRBV29-1 and TRBJ1-1; the D gene is possibly TRBD1 (6 bases). Germline assignment: CDR1 SQVTM and CDR2 ANQGSEA. Trimming shortened V by 6 bases and J by 5 bases, and 13 bases separated the two germline ends. CDR3 size: 12 residues. CDR3 in amino acids: CSVAGTPTEAFF. Written as DNA, the CDR3 is TGCAGCGTCGCCGGGACACCTACTGAAGCTTTCTTT.

V and J are TRBV5-1 and TRBJ1-1, with a weak D call TRBD1 (5 bases). The CDR3 has 16 amino acids. Trimming took off 0 bases at V and 2 bases at J, with 14 bases between the two ends. CDR1 and CDR2 (germline): SGHRS, YFSETQ. In DNA form, the CDR3 reads TGCGCCAGCAGCTTGGTCGACAGCGAAATAAACACTGAAGCTTTCTTT. This sequence encodes CASSLVDSEINTEAFF. Full variable domain (missing parts from reference TRBV5-1 and TRBJ1-1): KAGVTQTPRYLIKTRGQQVTLSCSPISGHRSVSWYQQTPGQGLQFLFEYFSETQRNKGNFPGRFSGRQFSNSRSEMNVSTLELGDSALYLCASSLVDSEINTEAFFGQGTRLTVV.

The rearrangement joins TRBV7-2 to TRBJ2-5; TRBD2 is a possible D gene (5 bases). Trimming cost V 5 bases and J 4 bases, with 20 bases left between them. Germline-derived CDR1 and CDR2 are SGHTA and FQGNSA. CDR3 length equals 16 residues. CDR3 coding DNA: TGTGCCAGCAGCAACCGCCCGTCCGGACTGACAGAGACCCAGTACTTC. It specifies CASSNRPSGLTETQYF.

Worth noting for this clone: The same CDR3 can be traced to other DNA sequences in this sample. The V call is TRBV7-3, the J call TRBJ2-1, with TRBD2 matching over 7 bases. The length of the CDR3 is 15 residues. Germline-derived CDR1 and CDR2 are SGHTA and FQGTGA. Trimming removed 5 bases from V and 1 base from J; junction bases left unmatched: 5. The CDR3 region has the DNA TGTGCCAGCAGCGCCTCTAGCGGATCCTACAATGAGCAGTTCTTC. Translating it yields CASSASSGSYNEQFF.

The chain couples TRBV5-8 to TRBJ1-2, with 7 bases matching TRBD1. The CDR3 runs 13 residues. Germline V lookup: CDR1 SGHTS, CDR2 YDEGEE. The junction had 5 bases not matched to a gene; V was cut back by 1 base and J by 8 bases. This chain's CDR3 is CASSLRQGGGYTF. The CDR3 nucleotides are TGTGCCAGCAGCTTGCGGCAGGGGGGCGGCTACACCTTC.